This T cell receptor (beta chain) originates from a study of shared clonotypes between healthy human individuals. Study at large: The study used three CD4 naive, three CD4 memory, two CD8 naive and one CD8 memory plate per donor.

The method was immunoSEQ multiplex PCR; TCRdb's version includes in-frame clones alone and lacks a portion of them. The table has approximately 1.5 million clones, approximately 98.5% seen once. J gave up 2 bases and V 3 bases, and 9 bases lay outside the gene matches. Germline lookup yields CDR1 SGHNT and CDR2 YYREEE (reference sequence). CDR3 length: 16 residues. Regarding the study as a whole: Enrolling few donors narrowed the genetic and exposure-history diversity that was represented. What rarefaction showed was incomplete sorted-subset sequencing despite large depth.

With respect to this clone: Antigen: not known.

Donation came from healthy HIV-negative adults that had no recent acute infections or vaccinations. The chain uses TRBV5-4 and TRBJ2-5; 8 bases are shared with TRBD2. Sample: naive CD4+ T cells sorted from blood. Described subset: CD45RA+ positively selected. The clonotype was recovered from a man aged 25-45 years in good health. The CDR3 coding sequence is TGTGCCAGCAGCTCCTCGGGGACTAGGTATCAAGAGACCCAGTACTTC. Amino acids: CASSSSGTRYQETQYF.